The 13 T cell receptor beta chains given below trace back to one sample, sequenced in a study of T-cell reconstitution after alpha-beta-depleted transplantation in children. A TCRbeta library incorporating unique molecular identifiers was prepared. TCRdb independently ran MiXCR on the PCR reads; one entry per CDR3 protein. Of some 600,000 distinct CDR3 sequences in the sample, over 10% were seen once. The sample was PBMCs, mostly from graft donor cells, taken 360 days after TCRalphabeta/CD19-depleted stem cell transplant. Receptors were obtained from a male patient younger than 18 who had a stem cell transplant for acute myeloid leukemia, so the T cells may come from the graft donor.

The rearrangement links TRBV12-3 or TRBV12-4 to TRBJ2-2; TRBD2 agrees at 13 bases. The CDR3 covers 15 residues. V was pared by 5 bases and J by 6 bases, with 3 bases of the junction left unmatched. The CDR3 DNA sequence: TGTGCCAGCAGTGCGGGACTAGCGGGGCCCGGGGAGCTGTTTTTT. It specifies CASSAGLAGPGELFF.

The chain links TRBV3-1 to TRBJ2-5, with D uncertain. Germline V gene sequence: CDR1 LGHDT, CDR2 YNNKEL (reference sequence). V lost 0 bases to trimming and J lost 3 bases, with 2 bases between them. This CDR3 has 12 residues. The CDR3 DNA is TGTGCCAGCAGCCAAGAAGAAGAGACCCAGTACTTC. Its protein product is CASSQEEETQYF.

This chain uses TRBV28 with TRBJ2-1; D perhaps matches TRBD1 (8 bases). Trimming stripped 5 bases from V and 9 bases from J, with 17 bases between. The CDR3 covers 14 residues. CDR1 is MDHEN, CDR2 SYDVKM, per germline. CDR3 sequence (DNA): TGTGCCAGCAGTGGCAGACAGGGGAGGGGTGAGCAGTTCTTC. This encodes CASSGRQGRGEQFF. Together with reference TRBV28 and TRBJ2-1, the CDR3 gives the full variable domain: DVKVTQSSRYLVKRTGEKVFLECVQDMDHENMFWYRQDPGLGLRLIYFSYDVKMKEKGDIPEGYSVSREKKERFSLILESASTNQTSMYLCASSGRQGRGEQFFGPGTRLTVL.

V is TRBV24-1 and J is TRBJ2-5, with 8 bases identical to TRBD1. The junction had 6 bases not matched to a gene; V was cut back by 3 bases and J by 1 base. This CDR3 region has 16 residues. The germline gives CDR1 KGHDR, CDR2 SFDVKD. CDR3 sequence reads: CATSDSWDRIQETQYF. The CDR3 DNA reads TGTGCCACCAGTGATAGCTGGGACAGGATCCAAGAGACCCAGTACTTC.

In this sample, this clonotype turned up many times. V is TRBV29-1 and J is TRBJ1-1; D remains unclear. The CDR3 runs to 10 residues. CDR1 and CDR2 from the germline V gene are SQVTM and ANQGSEA. V lost 7 bases and J 1 base, leaving 4 bases between the germline ends. CDR3 amino acids: CSGTNTEAFF. The CDR3 DNA reads TGCAGCGGCACGAACACTGAAGCTTTCTTT. Full variable domain (remainder filled in from reference TRBV29-1 and TRBJ1-1): SAVISQKPSRDICQRGTSLTIQCQVDSQVTMMFWYRQQPGQSLTLIATANQGSEATYESGFVIDKFPISRPNLTFSTLTVSNMSPEDSSIYLCSGTNTEAFFGQGTRLTVV.

The table lists this clonotype with a few counts. The J gene is TRBJ2-7, the V gene TRBV18; 7 positions match TRBD2. V trimming: 2 bases; J trimming: 2 bases; junction bases outside the gene matches: 12. Germline lookup yields CDR1 KGHSH and CDR2 LQKENI. The CDR3 spans 17 residues. This CDR3 reads CASSPVVGGVLPYEQYF. DNA for the CDR3: TGTGCCAGCTCACCAGTTGTGGGAGGGGTATTACCCTACGAGCAGTACTTC.

This clonotype has at least ten counts. This chain uses TRBV12-3 or TRBV12-4 with TRBJ1-1; a possible D gene is TRBD1 (5 bases). V was trimmed by 4 bases and J by 0 bases, leaving 6 bases between them. The CDR3 length is 13 residues. The CDR3 loop reads CASSSGLNTEAFF. The CDR3, as DNA: TGTGCCAGCAGTTCAGGGTTGAACACTGAAGCTTTCTTT.

This clonotype has just a few counts. The chain employs TRBV11-2 and TRBJ2-7, with 8 bases fitting TRBD2. V trimming: 5 bases; J trimming: 3 bases; junction bases outside the gene matches: 12. Germline V CDR1 and CDR2: SGHAT, FQNNGV. The CDR3 sequence is 16 residues long. The CDR3 sequence: CASSPWTSFDRYEQYF. The CDR3 DNA follows: TGTGCCAGCAGCCCATGGACTAGCTTTGACCGCTACGAGCAGTACTTC.

V usage is TRBV10-3 and J usage is TRBJ2-2, with unresolved D. The ends were cut back, 6 bases at V and 10 bases at J, with 18 bases in the middle. The CDR3 runs to 14 residues. Germline-derived CDR1 and CDR2 are ENHRY and SYGVKD. Here the CDR3 DNA reads TGTGCCATCAGCCGCCTTCTGCGAGTCGAGGAGCTGTTTTTT. Translating gives CAISRLLRVEELFF.

The chain joins TRBV6-1 to TRBJ2-5; 10 nucleotides line up with TRBD2. The CDR3 has 14 residues. The V and J ends lost 10 bases and 2 bases, in that order; junction bases with no gene match: 7. CDR1 MNHNS and CDR2 SASEGT come from the germline V gene. The CDR3 region has the DNA TGTGCCACAGGTAGCGGGGGGACACAAGAGACCCAGTACTTC. This gives the protein CATGSGGTQETQYF.

This clonotype appeared a few times. V and J are TRBV20-1 and TRBJ2-1, with unresolved D. CDR1 and CDR2 from the germline V gene are DFQATT and SNEGSKA (reference sequence). This CDR3 has 13 residues. V was pared by 6 bases and J by 0 bases, with 9 bases between. The CDR3 coding sequence is TGCAGTGCCTTCTGGGTCTCCTACAATGAGCAGTTCTTC. Amino acids: CSAFWVSYNEQFF.

This clonotype was seen many times. The rearrangement joins TRBV5-4 to TRBJ2-7; TRBD2 matches 11 bases. Per the germline V gene, CDR1 is SGHNT and CDR2 is YYREEE (reference sequence). The CDR3 consists of 19 residues. V was pared by 3 bases and J by 2 bases, with 16 bases of the junction left unmatched. In DNA form, the CDR3 reads TGTGCCAGCAGCTGGAGTTCGACCCCGGGACTAGCGGCTACCTACGAGCAGTACTTC. Its translation is CASSWSSTPGLAATYEQYF.

The chain has TRBV18 and TRBJ1-1; D is unclear. Per the germline V gene, CDR1 is KGHSH and CDR2 is LQKENI. The V end lost 3 bases, the J end lost 11 bases, and 10 bases lay between the germline ends. The CDR3 sequence is 11 residues long. For the CDR3, the DNA is TGTGCCAGCTCACCCTCTAGAGAGGCTTTCTTT. As protein: CASSPSREAFF.